Presented here are 32 T cell receptor beta chains from one specimen sequenced in a study of shared clonotypes between healthy human individuals. Using immunoSEQ multiplex PCR, the repertoire was profiled, and TCRdb retains in-frame clones only, with some absent. The table has about 2.3 million clones, 85% to 95% seen once; the top ten hold 0.37%. The material sequenced was naive CD4+ T cells from PBMCs. Stated subset: CD45RA+ positively selected. Every receptor here comes from a man between 18 and 29 years old in good health. Some clones in this sample may be carry-over from other donors' samples.

J is TRBJ1-2 and V is TRBV11-1, with TRBD1 as a possible D gene (6 bases). The V gene's germline CDR1 is SGHAT and CDR2 FQDESV (reference sequence). The CDR3 runs 15 residues. Trimming removed 6 bases at V and 5 bases at J, with 19 bases between. This CDR3 reads CASREADSLGYGYTF. CDR3 in DNA: TGTGCCAGCAGGGAAGCGGACAGCCTAGGTTATGGCTACACCTTC.

The chain carries TRBV6-1 and TRBJ2-7, with D possibly TRBD1 on 5 matching bases. This CDR3 is 14 amino acids long. Deletions cut 6 bases from V and 2 bases from J, with 14 bases between. CDR1 and CDR2 (germline): MNHNS, SASEGT. CDR3 in amino acids: CASRKSTVPYEQYF. CDR3 sequence (DNA): TGTGCCAGCAGAAAATCGACAGTTCCCTACGAGCAGTACTTC.

The rearrangement links TRBV4-1 to TRBJ2-7, with 7 bases lining up with TRBD2. The V and J ends lost 1 base and 5 bases, in that order; junction bases with no gene match: 8. The CDR3 runs 15 residues. Germline V gene lookup returns CDR1 MGHRA and CDR2 YSYEKL. The chain's CDR3 is CASSQVRREFHEQYF. The CDR3 DNA is TGCGCCAGCAGCCAAGTGAGGCGGGAGTTCCACGAGCAGTACTTC.

This sequence joins TRBV6-6 and TRBJ1-4; 7 positions agree with TRBD1. There are 13 residues in the CDR3. J gave up 8 bases and V 7 bases, and 7 bases lay outside the gene matches. Germline-derived CDR1 and CDR2 are MNHNY and SVGAGI (reference sequence). The CDR3 spells CASNNRGGEKLFF. CDR3 nucleotides: TGTGCCAGCAACAACAGGGGAGGAGAAAAACTGTTTTTT.

V is TRBV5-1 and J is TRBJ2-3; TRBD1 agrees at 8 bases. The J segment lost 3 bases and the V segment lost 4 bases, leaving 10 bases of the junction unmatched. In germline, CDR1 is SGHRS, CDR2 YFSETQ. The CDR3 consists of 16 residues. The chain's CDR3 is CASSQTGGVGTDTQYF. CDR3 coding DNA: TGCGCCAGCAGCCAAACAGGGGGAGTAGGTACAGATACGCAGTATTTT. The variable domain in full, completed from reference TRBV5-1 and TRBJ2-3, reads KAGVTQTPRYLIKTRGQQVTLSCSPISGHRSVSWYQQTPGQGLQFLFEYFSETQRNKGNFPGRFSGRQFSNSRSEMNVSTLELGDSALYLCASSQTGGVGTDTQYFGPGTRLTVL.

The chain combines TRBV9 with TRBJ2-5; D may be TRBD2 (7 bases). V lost 2 bases to trimming and J lost 5 bases, with 19 bases between them. Germline CDR1 and CDR2: SGDLS and YYNGEE. The CDR3 covers 16 residues. This CDR3 reads CASSVGGSGDTETQYF. DNA of the CDR3: TGTGCCAGCAGCGTCGGGGGGTCAGGGGATACGGAGACCCAGTACTTC. The full variable domain, with the rest looked up from reference TRBV9 and TRBJ2-5, is DSGVTQTPKHLITATGQRVTLRCSPRSGDLSVYWYQQSLDQGLQFLIQYYNGEERAKGNILERFSAQQFPDLHSELNLSSLELGDSALYFCASSVGGSGDTETQYFGPGTRLLVL.

J is TRBJ1-1 and V is TRBV7-9, with D unclear. The V and J ends lost 1 base and 7 bases respectively, with 13 bases between them. The CDR3 extends over 14 amino acids. The germline CDR1 and CDR2 sequences are SEHNR and FQNEAQ (reference sequence). Here the CDR3 DNA reads TGTGCCAGCAGCTTAGGTTTAGGTTCTGTTGAAGCTTTCTTT. Translating it yields CASSLGLGSVEAFF.

This chain connects TRBV18 to TRBJ2-3; TRBD2 agrees at 11 bases. Germline V gene sequence: CDR1 KGHSH, CDR2 LQKENI. The CDR3 has 15 residues. J gave up 2 bases and V 3 bases, and 1 base lay outside the gene matches. This chain's CDR3 is CASSPGLAVTDTQYF. The CDR3 DNA reads TGTGCCAGCTCACCGGGACTAGCGGTCACAGATACGCAGTATTTT.

The chain recombines TRBV5-4 with TRBJ2-1, with D hard to call. Trimming stripped 4 bases from V and 9 bases from J, with 20 bases between. Germline CDR1 is SGHNT and CDR2 is YYREEE (reference sequence). This CDR3 comprises 15 residues. The CDR3 sequence: CASSPRLESRVEQFF. The CDR3 DNA follows: TGTGCCAGCAGCCCCCGGCTCGAATCGAGAGTTGAGCAGTTCTTC.

The chain is built from TRBV9 and TRBJ2-1; 7 bases match TRBD2. V gave up 3 bases and J gave up 3 bases; unmatched junction bases: 3. The CDR3 is made up of 14 amino acids. Germline CDR1 reads SGDLS; CDR2 reads YYNGEE. The CDR3: CASSGRGIYNEQFF. The DNA of the CDR3 is TGTGCCAGCAGCGGGCGGGGGATCTACAATGAGCAGTTCTTC.

This chain joins TRBV7-6 and TRBJ1-1, with D unclear. Trimming stripped 6 bases from V and 0 bases from J, with 8 bases between. Germline values: CDR1 SGHVS, CDR2 FNYEAQ. This CDR3 comprises 13 residues. In DNA form, the CDR3 reads TGTGCCAGCAGTAATTCAATGAACACTGAAGCTTTCTTT. Translating gives CASSNSMNTEAFF.

This clone came up once. The rearrangement uses TRBV7-2 and TRBJ1-2, with TRBD1 matching over 11 bases. From germline, CDR1 is SGHTA and CDR2 FQGNSA. CDR3 size: 16 residues. With V trimmed by 5 bases and J by 8 bases, 13 bases remained unmatched. The DNA for the CDR3 is TGTGCCAGCAGCCCTTCCGGGACAGGGGGTTTTTGGGGCTACACCTTC. Its protein product is CASSPSGTGGFWGYTF.

The chain has TRBV11-2 and TRBJ2-5; no definite D call. This CDR3 contains 14 residues. Germline V gene data show CDR1 as SGHAT and CDR2 as FQNNGV. V lost 8 bases, J lost 10 bases, and 23 bases lay in between. The CDR3 DNA is TGTGCCAGCCACGAACCGGTGACACCCTCATACCAGTACTTC. It encodes CASHEPVTPSYQYF.

This clone was counted only a few times. The V call is TRBV27, the J call TRBJ2-7; maybe TRBD2 (5 bases). Trimming stripped 6 bases from V and 3 bases from J, with 9 bases between. Germline V gene sequence: CDR1 MNHEY, CDR2 SMNVEV (reference sequence). The CDR3 sequence is 12 residues long. The CDR3 DNA reads as TGTGCCAGCAGAGGACTGAGCTACGAGCAGTACTTC. The encoded protein is CASRGLSYEQYF.

CDR3 amino acids: CASSSHRESYGYTF. Here the CDR3 DNA reads TGTGCCAGTAGTTCTCACAGGGAGAGCTATGGCTACACCTTC. The chain carries TRBV19 and TRBJ1-2, with a weak D call TRBD1 (6 bases). Looked up from germline, CDR1 is LNHDA and CDR2 is SQIVND (reference sequence). Trimming removed 5 bases from V and 4 bases from J, with 14 bases in between. CDR3 length: 14 amino acids.

The genes are TRBV5-1 and TRBJ2-7; 8 positions match TRBD1. Unmatched junction bases numbered 12, after V lost 4 bases and J lost 6 bases. CDR1 SGHRS and CDR2 YFSETQ come from the germline V gene. CDR3 length: 15 residues. The CDR3 spells CASSPSPDRVVEQYF. For the CDR3, the DNA is TGCGCCAGCAGCCCGAGCCCGGACAGGGTGGTCGAGCAGTACTTC. Filled out from reference TRBV5-1 and TRBJ2-7, the complete variable domain reads KAGVTQTPRYLIKTRGQQVTLSCSPISGHRSVSWYQQTPGQGLQFLFEYFSETQRNKGNFPGRFSGRQFSNSRSEMNVSTLELGDSALYLCASSPSPDRVVEQYFGPGTRLTVT.

The CDR3 here is CASSLGDRHADGYF. In nucleotides, the CDR3 is TGTGCCAGCAGCTTAGGGGACAGGCATGCGGATGGGTACTTC. This chain uses TRBV7-9 with TRBJ2-5; 8 bases map to TRBD1. The CDR3 has 14 amino acids. Unmatched junction bases numbered 11, after V lost 1 base and J lost 13 bases. Germline V gives CDR1 SEHNR, CDR2 FQNEAQ (reference sequence).

The chain joins TRBV5-1 to TRBJ1-1; no clear D gene. The CDR3 is made up of 14 amino acids. V was trimmed by 0 bases and J by 2 bases, leaving 8 bases between them. CDR1 and CDR2 (germline): SGHRS, YFSETQ. CDR3 protein: CASSLESTNTEAFF. CDR3 nucleotide sequence: TGCGCCAGCAGCTTGGAGTCGACCAACACTGAAGCTTTCTTT. The variable domain in full, completed from reference TRBV5-1 and TRBJ1-1, reads KAGVTQTPRYLIKTRGQQVTLSCSPISGHRSVSWYQQTPGQGLQFLFEYFSETQRNKGNFPGRFSGRQFSNSRSEMNVSTLELGDSALYLCASSLESTNTEAFFGQGTRLTVV.

This chain connects TRBV2 to TRBJ2-1; 8 bases match TRBD2. The CDR3 has 15 residues. V was pared by 1 base and J by 8 bases, with 7 bases of the junction left unmatched. Germline CDR1 SNHLY, CDR2 FYNNEI. The CDR3 sequence is CASSEGLAFGDEQFF. The DNA for the CDR3 is TGTGCCAGCAGTGAAGGACTAGCGTTTGGGGATGAGCAGTTCTTC.

This clone was recorded once. This sample includes further DNA sequences coding for the same CDR3. V gene TRBV30 combines with J gene TRBJ2-5; tentatively, D is TRBD1 (6 bases). The CDR3 loop spans 12 amino acids. Trimming removed 2 bases at V and 5 bases at J, with 9 bases between. CDR1 and CDR2 from the germline V gene are GTSNPN and SVGIG (reference sequence). CDR3 residues: CAWSNQGETQYF. Here the CDR3 DNA reads TGTGCCTGGAGTAATCAGGGGGAGACCCAGTACTTC.

V usage is TRBV2 and J usage is TRBJ2-3; D might be TRBD2 (5 bases). Germline CDR1 and CDR2: SNHLY and FYNNEI. V lost 4 bases to trimming and J lost 0 bases, with 11 bases between them. The CDR3 has 15 amino acids. The CDR3: CASSGPSGSTDTQYF. The CDR3 DNA reads TGTGCCAGCAGTGGTCCCAGCGGAAGCACAGATACGCAGTATTTT.

The chain links TRBV11-1 to TRBJ2-1; TRBD1 aligns across 9 bases. Trimming cost V 4 bases and J 6 bases; bases outside gene matches: 13. CDR1 is SGHAT and CDR2 is FQDESV in the germline V gene (reference sequence). CDR3 size: 17 residues. CDR3 bases: TGTGCCAGCAGCTACCGTTTACAGGGGGCTCGTCTCAATGAGCAGTTCTTC. Protein: CASSYRLQGARLNEQFF.

The chain joins TRBV5-1 to TRBJ2-1; possibly TRBD1 for D (5 bases). The CDR3 runs 14 residues. The germline CDR1 and CDR2 sequences are SGHRS and YFSETQ. V lost 0 bases, J lost 6 bases, and 10 bases lay in between. The CDR3 region has the DNA TGCGCCAGCAGCTTGGGACAGAACCCCAATGAGCAGTTCTTC. Translated: CASSLGQNPNEQFF.

V usage is TRBV18 and J usage is TRBJ2-1; 7 bases line up with TRBD1. The CDR3 consists of 15 residues. Germline assignment: CDR1 KGHSH and CDR2 LQKENI. The V segment lost 5 bases and the J segment 7 bases; nucleotides outside the gene matches: 11. CDR3 nucleotide sequence: TGTGCCAGCTCATTTGTGATAGTGGGACAGAATGAGCAGTTCTTC. This gives the protein CASSFVIVGQNEQFF.

This clone came up a few times. Other nucleotide sequences from this sample produce the same CDR3. The chain links TRBV5-1 to TRBJ1-5; the D is unclear. Germline CDR1 reads SGHRS; CDR2 reads YFSETQ. The CDR3 has 14 residues. Trimming took off 0 bases at V and 7 bases at J, with 11 bases between the two ends. The CDR3 reads CASSLDGVGQPQHF. The CDR3 region has the DNA TGCGCCAGCAGCTTGGACGGGGTAGGCCAGCCCCAGCATTTT.

Here the CDR3 DNA reads TGTGCCAGCAGTGAGGAGACAGGGCTGGGCAATCAGCCCCAGCATTTT. It is translated as CASSEETGLGNQPQHF. The V gene is TRBV2, the J gene TRBJ1-5, with 7 bases aligning to TRBD1. The CDR3 has 16 residues. Per germline, CDR1 SNHLY and CDR2 FYNNEI. V trimming: 3 bases; J trimming: 2 bases; junction bases outside the gene matches: 7.

This chain uses TRBV7-3 with TRBJ2-1; 10 positions agree with TRBD2. After removal of 5 bases from V and 3 bases from J, the junction contained 7 bases not matched to a gene. Germline V CDR1 and CDR2: SGHTA, FQGTGA. The CDR3 is made up of 16 amino acids. The CDR3 coding sequence is TGTGCCAGCAGCCCACTGGGGACTAGCGTCTACAATGAGCAGTTCTTC. This translates into CASSPLGTSVYNEQFF. The whole variable domain, filled in from reference TRBV7-3 and TRBJ2-1, reads GAGVSQTPSNKVTEKGKYVELRCDPISGHTALYWYRQSLGQGPEFLIYFQGTGAADDSGLPNDRFFAVRPEGSVSTLKIQRTERGDSAVYLCASSPLGTSVYNEQFFGPGTRLTVL.

The V call is TRBV4-3, the J call TRBJ2-2; D is unresolved. The V end lost 0 bases, the J end lost 11 bases, and 13 bases lay between the germline ends. Germline loops: CDR1 LGHNA, CDR2 YSLEER. The CDR3 has 14 amino acids. The CDR3 DNA reads as TGCGCCAGCAGCCAAGAACAACAGCGACCCGAGCTGTTTTTT. Translation: CASSQEQQRPELFF.

The CDR3 DNA reads TGTGCCAGCAGTTTAATCCCCCCTAGCGGGAGAATGACAGATACGCAGTATTTT. As protein: CASSLIPPSGRMTDTQYF. The genes are TRBV27 and TRBJ2-3; TRBD2 aligns across 10 bases. CDR3 length equals 18 residues. The trim removed 2 bases at V and 3 bases at J, leaving 11 bases unmatched. Germline V gives CDR1 MNHEY, CDR2 SMNVEV (reference sequence).

This clone was observed once. Additional DNA sequences in this sample encode the identical CDR3. The CDR3 sequence is CASSSQGYGYTF. CDR3 sequence (DNA): TGTGCCAGCAGTTCACAGGGCTATGGCTACACCTTC. The rearrangement joins TRBV28 to TRBJ1-2, with D possibly matching TRBD1 (6 bases). Germline V CDR1 and CDR2: MDHEN, SYDVKM. Trimming cost V 4 bases and J 4 bases, with 7 bases left between them. The CDR3 consists of 12 residues.

The V call is TRBV30, the J call TRBJ2-1, with 11 bases lining up with TRBD2. J gave up 4 bases and V 3 bases, and 5 bases lay outside the gene matches. This CDR3 spans 15 amino acids. CDR1 GTSNPN and CDR2 SVGIG come from the germline V gene (reference sequence). The chain's CDR3 is CAWSAGLAAYNEQFF. The CDR3 bases are TGTGCCTGGAGCGCGGGACTAGCGGCTTACAATGAGCAGTTCTTC.

The J gene is TRBJ2-5, the V gene TRBV5-1; D possibly corresponds to TRBD2 (6 bases). Germline V CDR1 and CDR2: SGHRS, YFSETQ. The V gene lost 7 bases and the J gene lost 7 bases, with 20 bases spanning the gap. The CDR3 has 14 residues. This CDR3 reads CASLGQGGPGTQYF. The CDR3 coding sequence is TGCGCCAGCCTGGGGCAGGGAGGCCCAGGGACCCAGTACTTC.